The TCR beta chain under discussion was sequenced for a study of T-cell memory formation after mild COVID-19. Overall study results and limits: Contracting CD4+ clones lay largely in CM and EM, with CD8+ ones residing in EMRA.

This clonotype was counted at least ten times. The antigen is undetermined. Per the germline V gene, CDR1 is SQVTM and CDR2 is ANQGSEA. The length of the CDR3 is 14 residues. V was shortened by 4 bases and J by 5 bases, with 14 bases between the two germline ends. TCRdb re-called the 5' RACE reads with MiXCR, one entry per CDR3 protein. In the table there are about 540,000 distinct CDR3 sequences, 20% of which are singletons. The material sequenced was PBMCs or a T cell subset sorted from them (not recorded which). The genes are TRBV29-1 and TRBJ2-2; D gene ambiguous. This clonotype was obtained from an adult woman who had mild COVID-19 (a few samples of this study predate the infection). Cell type and time point are not known. The CDR3 DNA follows: TGCAGCGTTGTGTTCGTGGTGGGGACCGGGGAGCTGTTTTTT. Its translation: CSVVFVVGTGELFF.